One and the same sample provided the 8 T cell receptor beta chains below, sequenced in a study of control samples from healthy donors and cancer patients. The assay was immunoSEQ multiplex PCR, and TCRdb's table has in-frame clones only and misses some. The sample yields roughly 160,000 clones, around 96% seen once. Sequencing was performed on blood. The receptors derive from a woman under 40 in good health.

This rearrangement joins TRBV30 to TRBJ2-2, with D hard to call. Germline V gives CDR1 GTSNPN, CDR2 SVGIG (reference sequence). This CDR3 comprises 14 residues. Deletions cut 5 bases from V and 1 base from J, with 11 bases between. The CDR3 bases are TGTGCCTGGTTTGGCTACGAGAACACCGGGGAGCTGTTTTTT. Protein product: CAWFGYENTGELFF.

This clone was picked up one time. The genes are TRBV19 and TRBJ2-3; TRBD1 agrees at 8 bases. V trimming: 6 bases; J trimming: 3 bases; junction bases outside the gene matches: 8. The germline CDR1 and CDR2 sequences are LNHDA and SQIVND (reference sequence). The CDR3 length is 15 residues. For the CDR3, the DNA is TGTGCCAGTAGCCGGCAGGGGGCTTGGACAGATACGCAGTATTTT. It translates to CASSRQGAWTDTQYF.

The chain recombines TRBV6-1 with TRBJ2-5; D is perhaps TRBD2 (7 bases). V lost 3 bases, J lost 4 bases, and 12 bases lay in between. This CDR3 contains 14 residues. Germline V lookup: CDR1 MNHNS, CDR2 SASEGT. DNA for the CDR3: TGTGCCAGCAGTGACCGGGGGGCTGGAGAGACCCAGTACTTC. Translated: CASSDRGAGETQYF.

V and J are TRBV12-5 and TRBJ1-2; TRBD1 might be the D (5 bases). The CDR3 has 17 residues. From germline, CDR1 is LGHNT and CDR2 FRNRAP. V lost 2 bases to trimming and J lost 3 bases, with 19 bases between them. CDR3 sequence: CASGLTTYGEGYYGYTF. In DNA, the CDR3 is TGTGCTAGTGGTTTGACCACGTACGGCGAGGGGTACTATGGCTACACCTTC.

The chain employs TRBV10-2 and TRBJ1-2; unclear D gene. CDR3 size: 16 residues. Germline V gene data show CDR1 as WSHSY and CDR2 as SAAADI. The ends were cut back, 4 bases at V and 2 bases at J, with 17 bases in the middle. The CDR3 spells CASSGSGRGLNYGYTF. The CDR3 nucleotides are TGCGCCAGCAGTGGCTCTGGGAGAGGACTGAACTATGGCTACACCTTC.

The CDR3 sequence: CASSLIIGAFYGYTF. CDR3 nucleotide sequence: TGTGCCAGCAGCTTGATTATCGGGGCTTTTTATGGCTACACCTTC. V usage is TRBV5-8 and J usage is TRBJ1-2; D possibly corresponds to TRBD1 (5 bases). The germline V gene encodes CDR1 SGHTS and CDR2 YDEGEE. The CDR3 consists of 15 residues. V was cut by 1 base and J by 5 bases, with 15 bases left in between.

This CDR3 is CASSVGLIHEQFF. CDR3 DNA sequence: TGTGCCAGCAGCGTTGGACTCATCCATGAGCAGTTCTTC. This rearrangement joins TRBV11-2 to TRBJ2-1, with a weak D call TRBD2 (5 bases). The CDR3 is 13 residues long. Germline CDR1 and CDR2: SGHAT and FQNNGV. Trimming left V 5 bases short and J 8 bases short, with 13 bases between.

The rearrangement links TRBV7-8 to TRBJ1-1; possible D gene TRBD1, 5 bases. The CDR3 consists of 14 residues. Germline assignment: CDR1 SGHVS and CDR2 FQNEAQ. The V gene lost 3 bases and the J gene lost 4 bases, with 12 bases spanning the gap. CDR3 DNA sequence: TGTGCCAGCAGCTTTGGGGGGAGGGCCACTGAAGCTTTCTTT. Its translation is CASSFGGRATEAFF. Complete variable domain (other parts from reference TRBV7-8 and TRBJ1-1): GAGVSQSPRYKVAKRGQDVALRCDPISGHVSLFWYQQALGQGPEFLTYFQNEAQLDKSGLPSDRFFAERPEGSVSTLKIQRTQQEDSAVYLCASSFGGRATEAFFGQGTRLTVV.